This T cell receptor beta chain was captured by sequencing in a study of blood T cell repertoires in COVID-19. At the level of the study: The analysed material was cDNA or gDNA that came from T cells, B-cell-depleted T cells, or PBMCs.

The CDR3 has 14 residues. V was pared by 7 bases and J by 4 bases, with 9 bases of the junction left unmatched. CDR1 SGHDN and CDR2 FVKESK come from the germline V gene. The table came from immunoSEQ multiplex PCR; TCRdb's copy has only in-frame clones and leaves some out. Among around 140,000 clones listed, 81% were seen once. The chain links TRBV14 to TRBJ1-2; 7 bases map to TRBD1. The sequenced material came from peripheral blood. The clonotype was recovered from a woman aged 55-75 years with active or convalescent COVID-19. The CDR3 loop reads CASTRTGQIYGYTF. The CDR3, as DNA: TGTGCCAGCACCCGAACGGGACAGATCTATGGCTACACCTTC. The full variable domain, with the rest looked up from reference TRBV14 and TRBJ1-2, is EAGVTQFPSHSVIEKGQTVTLRCDPISGHDNLYWYRRVMGKEIKFLLHFVKESKQDESGMPNNRFLAERTGGTYSTLKVQPAELEDSGVYFCASTRTGQIYGYTFGSGTRLTVV.